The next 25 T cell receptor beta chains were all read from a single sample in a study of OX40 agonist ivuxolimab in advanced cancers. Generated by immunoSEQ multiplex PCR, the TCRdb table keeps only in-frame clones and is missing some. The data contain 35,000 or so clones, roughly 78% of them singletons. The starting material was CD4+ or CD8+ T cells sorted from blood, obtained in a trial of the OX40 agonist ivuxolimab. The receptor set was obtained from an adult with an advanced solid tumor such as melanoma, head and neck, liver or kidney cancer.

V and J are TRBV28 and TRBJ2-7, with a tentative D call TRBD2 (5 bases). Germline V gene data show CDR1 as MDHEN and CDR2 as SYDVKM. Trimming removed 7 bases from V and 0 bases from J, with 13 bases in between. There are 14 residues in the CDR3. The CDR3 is CASTIPGGSYEQYF. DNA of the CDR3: TGTGCCAGCACCATCCCCGGAGGCTCCTACGAGCAGTACTTC.

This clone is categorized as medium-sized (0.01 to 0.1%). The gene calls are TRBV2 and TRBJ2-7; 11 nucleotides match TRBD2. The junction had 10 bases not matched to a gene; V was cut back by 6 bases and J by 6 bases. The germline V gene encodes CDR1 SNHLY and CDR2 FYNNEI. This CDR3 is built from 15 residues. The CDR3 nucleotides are TGTGCCAGCAGCCAAATTAGCGGGGGGGCTACCGAGCAGTACTTC. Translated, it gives CASSQISGGATEQYF.

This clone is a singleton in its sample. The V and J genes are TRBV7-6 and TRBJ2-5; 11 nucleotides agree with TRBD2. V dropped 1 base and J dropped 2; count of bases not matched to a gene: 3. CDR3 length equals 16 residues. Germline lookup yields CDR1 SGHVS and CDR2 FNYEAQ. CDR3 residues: CASSLGSGGGQETQYF. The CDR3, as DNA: TGTGCCAGCAGCTTAGGTAGCGGGGGGGGACAAGAGACCCAGTACTTC.

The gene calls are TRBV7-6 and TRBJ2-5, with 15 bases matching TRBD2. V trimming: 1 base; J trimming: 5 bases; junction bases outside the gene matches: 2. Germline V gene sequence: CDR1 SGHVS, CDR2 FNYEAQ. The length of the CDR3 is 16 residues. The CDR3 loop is CASSLGTSGGEETQYF. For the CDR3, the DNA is TGTGCCAGCAGCTTAGGGACTAGCGGGGGGGAGGAGACCCAGTACTTC.

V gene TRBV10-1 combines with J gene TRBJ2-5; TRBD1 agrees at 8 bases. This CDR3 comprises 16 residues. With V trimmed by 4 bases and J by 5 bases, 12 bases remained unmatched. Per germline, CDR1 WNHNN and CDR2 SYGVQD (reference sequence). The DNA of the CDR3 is TGCGCCAGCAGTGCTCTAAAAGGACAGGGTAGGGAGACCCAGTACTTC. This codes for CASSALKGQGRETQYF.

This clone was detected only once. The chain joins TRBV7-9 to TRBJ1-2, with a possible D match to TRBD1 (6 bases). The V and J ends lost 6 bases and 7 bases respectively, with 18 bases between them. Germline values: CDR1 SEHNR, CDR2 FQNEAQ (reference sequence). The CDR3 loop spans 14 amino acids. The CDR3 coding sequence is TGTGCCAGCAGTCCCCAATCAGGGGTACCTGGCTACACCTTC. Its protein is CASSPQSGVPGYTF.

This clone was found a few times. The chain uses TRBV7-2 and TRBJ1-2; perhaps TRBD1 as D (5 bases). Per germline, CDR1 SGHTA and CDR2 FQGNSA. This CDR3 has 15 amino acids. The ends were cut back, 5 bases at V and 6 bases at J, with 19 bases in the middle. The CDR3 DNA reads TGTGCCAGCAGCCCCCTCTCGGGGGGTATCGATGGCTACACCTTC. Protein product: CASSPLSGGIDGYTF.

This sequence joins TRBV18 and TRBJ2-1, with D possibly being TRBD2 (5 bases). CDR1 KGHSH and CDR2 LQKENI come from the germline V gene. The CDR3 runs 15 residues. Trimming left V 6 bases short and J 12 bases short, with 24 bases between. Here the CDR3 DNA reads TGTGCCAGCTCCCTTTTGGTCACTAGATTAGTTCGGCAGTTCTTC. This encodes CASSLLVTRLVRQFF.

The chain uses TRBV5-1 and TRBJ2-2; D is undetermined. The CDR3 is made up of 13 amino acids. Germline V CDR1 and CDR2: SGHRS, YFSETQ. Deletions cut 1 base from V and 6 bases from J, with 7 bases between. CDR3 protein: CASSLKGPGELFF. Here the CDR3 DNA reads TGCGCCAGCAGCTTGAAGGGCCCCGGGGAGCTGTTTTTT.

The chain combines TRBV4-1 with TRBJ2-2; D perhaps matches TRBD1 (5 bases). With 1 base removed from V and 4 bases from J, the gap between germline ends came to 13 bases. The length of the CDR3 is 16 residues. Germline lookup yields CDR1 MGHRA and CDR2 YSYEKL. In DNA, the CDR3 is TGCGCCAGCAGCCAAGGAGCACTGCAGGGCACCGGGGAGCTGTTTTTT. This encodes CASSQGALQGTGELFF.

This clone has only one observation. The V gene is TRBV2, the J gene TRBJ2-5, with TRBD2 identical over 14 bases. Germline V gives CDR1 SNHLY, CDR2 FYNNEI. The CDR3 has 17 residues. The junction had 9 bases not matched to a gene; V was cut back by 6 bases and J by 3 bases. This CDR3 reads CASRPGLAGDTEETQYF. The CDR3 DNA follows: TGTGCCAGCAGGCCGGGACTAGCGGGGGACACAGAAGAGACCCAGTACTTC.

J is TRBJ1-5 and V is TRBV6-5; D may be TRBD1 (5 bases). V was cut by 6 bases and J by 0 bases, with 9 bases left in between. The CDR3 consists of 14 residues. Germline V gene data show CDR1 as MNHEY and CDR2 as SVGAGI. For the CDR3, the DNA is TGTGCCAGCAGACAGGATTATAGCAATCAGCCCCAGCATTTT. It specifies CASRQDYSNQPQHF.

The CDR3 coding sequence is TGTGCCAGCAGTTTTAGCGGGCTCAGCTCCTACAATGAGCAGTTCTTC. It specifies CASSFSGLSSYNEQFF. The V call is TRBV28, the J call TRBJ2-1, with 7 bases aligning to TRBD2. The CDR3 is 16 residues long. Germline CDR1 reads MDHEN; CDR2 reads SYDVKM. V was pared by 3 bases and J by 0 bases, with 5 bases of the junction left unmatched.

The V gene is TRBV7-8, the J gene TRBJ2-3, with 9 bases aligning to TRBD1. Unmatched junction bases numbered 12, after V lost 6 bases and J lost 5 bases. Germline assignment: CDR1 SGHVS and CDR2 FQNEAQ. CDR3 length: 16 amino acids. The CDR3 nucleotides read TGTGCCAGCAGGACTAGGGGGACAGGGTGGGTAGATACGCAGTATTTT. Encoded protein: CASRTRGTGWVDTQYF.

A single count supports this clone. The CDR3 region is CASSSAAQGGETQYF. Written as DNA, the CDR3 is TGTGCCAGTAGTTCCGCAGCACAGGGTGGAGAGACCCAGTACTTC. The chain links TRBV19 to TRBJ2-5, with D possibly TRBD1 on 6 matching bases. The CDR3 is made up of 15 amino acids. Germline CDR1 reads LNHDA; CDR2 reads SQIVND (reference sequence). The V gene lost 5 bases and the J gene lost 4 bases, with 17 bases spanning the gap.

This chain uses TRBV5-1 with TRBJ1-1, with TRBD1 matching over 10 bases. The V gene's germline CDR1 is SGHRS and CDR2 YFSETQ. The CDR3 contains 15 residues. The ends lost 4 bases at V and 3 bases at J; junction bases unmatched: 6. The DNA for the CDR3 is TGCGCCAGCAGCGCTCGTGGGACAGGGGACACTGAAGCTTTCTTT. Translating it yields CASSARGTGDTEAFF.

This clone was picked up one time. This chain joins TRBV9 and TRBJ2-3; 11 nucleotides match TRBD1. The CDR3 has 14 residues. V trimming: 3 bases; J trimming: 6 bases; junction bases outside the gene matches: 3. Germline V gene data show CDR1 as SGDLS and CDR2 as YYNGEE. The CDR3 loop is CASSGTGGFDTQYF. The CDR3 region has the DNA TGTGCCAGCAGCGGGACAGGGGGCTTTGATACGCAGTATTTT. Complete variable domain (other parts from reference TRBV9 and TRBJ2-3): DSGVTQTPKHLITATGQRVTLRCSPRSGDLSVYWYQQSLDQGLQFLIQYYNGEERAKGNILERFSAQQFPDLHSELNLSSLELGDSALYFCASSGTGGFDTQYFGPGTRLTVL.

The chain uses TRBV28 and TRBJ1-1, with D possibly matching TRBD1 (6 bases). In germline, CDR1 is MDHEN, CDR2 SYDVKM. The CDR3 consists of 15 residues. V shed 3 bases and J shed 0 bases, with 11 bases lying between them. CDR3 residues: CASSLVNRVNTEAFF. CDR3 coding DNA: TGTGCCAGCAGTTTGGTGAACAGGGTGAACACTGAAGCTTTCTTT.

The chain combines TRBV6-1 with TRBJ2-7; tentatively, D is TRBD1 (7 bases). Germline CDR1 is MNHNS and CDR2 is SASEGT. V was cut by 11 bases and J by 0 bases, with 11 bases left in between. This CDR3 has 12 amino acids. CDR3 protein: CAAGQLSYEQYF. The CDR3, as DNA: TGTGCCGCGGGACAGCTCTCCTACGAGCAGTACTTC.

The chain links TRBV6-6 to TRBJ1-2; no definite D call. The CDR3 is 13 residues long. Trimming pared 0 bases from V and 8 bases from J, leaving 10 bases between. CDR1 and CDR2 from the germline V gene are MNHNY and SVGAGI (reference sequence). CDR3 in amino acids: CASSYSEGEGYTF. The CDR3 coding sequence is TGTGCCAGCAGTTACTCGGAGGGTGAGGGCTACACCTTC.

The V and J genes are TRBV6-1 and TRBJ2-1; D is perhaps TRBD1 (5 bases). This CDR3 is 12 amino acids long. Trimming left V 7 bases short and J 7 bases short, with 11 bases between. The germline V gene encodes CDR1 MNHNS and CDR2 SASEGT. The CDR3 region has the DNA TGTGCCAGCAAGCAGGGTAAAAATGAGCAGTTCTTC. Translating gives CASKQGKNEQFF.

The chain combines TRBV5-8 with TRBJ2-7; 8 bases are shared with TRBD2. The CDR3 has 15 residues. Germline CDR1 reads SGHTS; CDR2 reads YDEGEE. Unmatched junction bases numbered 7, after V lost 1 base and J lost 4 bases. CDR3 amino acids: CASSLNLGGVYEQYF. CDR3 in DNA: TGTGCCAGCAGCTTGAATCTCGGGGGGGTATACGAGCAGTACTTC. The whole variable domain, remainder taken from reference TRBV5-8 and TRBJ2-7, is EAGVTQSPTHLIKTRGQQATLRCSPISGHTSVYWYQQALGLGLQFLLWYDEGEERNRGNFPPRFSGRQFPNYSSELNVNALELEDSALYLCASSLNLGGVYEQYFGPGTRLTVT.

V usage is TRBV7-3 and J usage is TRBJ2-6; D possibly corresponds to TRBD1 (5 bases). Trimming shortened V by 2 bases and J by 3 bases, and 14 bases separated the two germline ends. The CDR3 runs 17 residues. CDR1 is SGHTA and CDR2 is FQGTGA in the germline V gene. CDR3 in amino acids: CASSLSGRGSGANVLTF. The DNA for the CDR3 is TGTGCCAGCAGCTTATCCGGAAGGGGAAGTGGGGCCAACGTCCTGACTTTC.

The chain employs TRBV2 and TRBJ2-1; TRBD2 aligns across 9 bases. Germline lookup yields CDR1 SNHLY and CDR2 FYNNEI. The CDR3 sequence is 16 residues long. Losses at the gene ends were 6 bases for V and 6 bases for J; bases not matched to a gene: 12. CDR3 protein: CASSPALGGRVNEQFF. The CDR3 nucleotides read TGTGCCAGCAGCCCCGCCCTAGGCGGGAGGGTCAATGAGCAGTTCTTC.

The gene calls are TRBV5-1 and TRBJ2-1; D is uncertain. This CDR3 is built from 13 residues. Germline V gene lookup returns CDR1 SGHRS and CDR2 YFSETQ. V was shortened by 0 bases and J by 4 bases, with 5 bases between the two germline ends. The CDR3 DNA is TGCGCCAGCAGCTTGGCCCCATACAATGAGCAGTTCTTC. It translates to CASSLAPYNEQFF. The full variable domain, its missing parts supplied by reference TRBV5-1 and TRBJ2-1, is KAGVTQTPRYLIKTRGQQVTLSCSPISGHRSVSWYQQTPGQGLQFLFEYFSETQRNKGNFPGRFSGRQFSNSRSEMNVSTLELGDSALYLCASSLAPYNEQFFGPGTRLTVL.